This note documents a single T cell receptor beta chain sequence. Its specific antigen is unknown. Base qualities were left out, and no much larger clone turns up one base away. TCRbeta CDR3 regions were amplified from genomic DNA by means of the immunoSEQ Assay, a bias-controlled multiplex PCR. The authors processed their data as follows. The number of nucleated cells in each sample was estimated from the amplification of reference gene primers within the assay. Sequence reads were collapsed and filtered to measure the absolute abundance of every unique TCRbeta CDR3 rearrangement. Productive Simpson clonality was computed per sample as the square root of Simpson's diversity index over productive rearrangements. The immuneACCESS repertoire file appears here via TCRdb, limited to in-frame rearrangements. These files lack a portion of the clones; in checked studies, under half of the deficit traces to unresolved V genes, and the cause of the others is not known. The DNA was the basis for D and trimming; V, J and clone size are from that table. This sample has 200,000 or so clones in its table, and approximately 78% of those were observed once. The top ten clonotypes cover about 10% of the sample.

The sample originates from a study of blood T cell repertoires in COVID-19 (dated by TCRdb to the early 2020s). Turning to the overall study: The collaborator samples originated in the United States, Italy and Spain and spanned the acute and convalescent phases of COVID-19. The prospective study material was composed of cDNA or gDNA derived from T cells, B-cell-depleted T cells, or PBMCs. Samples came from the ongoing ImmuneRACE study (first 160 participants) plus 1,254 subjects from 6 global collaborators. Where available, HLA class I and class II types were taken from metadata supplied by the sample provider and were not determined by assay-based typing. Deeply sampled blood TCRbeta repertoires from subjects exposed to, actively infected with, or recovered from COVID-19 were included in the dataset. Sample metadata almost always included a de-identified subject ID, COVID-19 status, age in years and sex. The repertoires were released in a freely available public database intended as a resource for research on the immune response to SARS-CoV-2. Overall study results and their limits: The quantity of clinical and demographic metadata differed by source and by participant and was supplied without curation.

Collaborating institutions collected whole blood in K2EDTA tubes following their own protocols. For TCRbeta analysis, collaborators shipped samples as frozen whole blood, isolated PBMCs, or DNA extracted from either of those sample types. CDR1 and CDR2, looked up from the germline V gene (reference sequence), are GTSNPN and SVGIG. The CDR3 has 15 amino acids, counting the end cysteine and phenylalanine. CDR3 DNA only is kept here, 45 bases in frame from base 1. Trimming takes 0 bases off V and 6 bases off J; junction bases not matched to a gene: 3. The sequence was obtained from a woman older than 75 with acute or convalescent COVID-19. The V and J segments used are TRBV30 and TRBJ2-3, with 13 bases aligning to TRBD2. Sequenced input: peripheral blood. CDR3 reads: CAWSVSLAGGDTQYF. The DNA sequence is as follows: TGTGCCTGGAGTGTGTCACTAGCGGGGGGGGATACGCAGTATTTT.